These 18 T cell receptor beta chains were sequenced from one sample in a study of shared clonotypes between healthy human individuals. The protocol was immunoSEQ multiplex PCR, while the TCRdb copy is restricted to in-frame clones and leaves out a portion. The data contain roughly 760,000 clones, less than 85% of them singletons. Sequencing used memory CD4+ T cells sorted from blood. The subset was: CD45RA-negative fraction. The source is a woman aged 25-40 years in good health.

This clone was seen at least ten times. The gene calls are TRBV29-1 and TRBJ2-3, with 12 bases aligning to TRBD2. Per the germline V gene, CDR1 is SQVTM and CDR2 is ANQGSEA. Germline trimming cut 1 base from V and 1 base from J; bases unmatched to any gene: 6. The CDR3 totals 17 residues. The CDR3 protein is CSVEGHRLAGGTDTQYF. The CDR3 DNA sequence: TGCAGCGTTGAAGGCCACCGACTAGCGGGGGGCACAGATACGCAGTATTTT.

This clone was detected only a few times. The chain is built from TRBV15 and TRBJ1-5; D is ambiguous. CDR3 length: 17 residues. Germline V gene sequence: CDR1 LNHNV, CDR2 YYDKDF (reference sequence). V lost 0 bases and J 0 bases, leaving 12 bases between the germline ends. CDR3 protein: CATSRDLTAYSNQPQHF. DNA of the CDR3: TGTGCCACCAGCAGAGATCTGACCGCTTATAGCAATCAGCCCCAGCATTTT.

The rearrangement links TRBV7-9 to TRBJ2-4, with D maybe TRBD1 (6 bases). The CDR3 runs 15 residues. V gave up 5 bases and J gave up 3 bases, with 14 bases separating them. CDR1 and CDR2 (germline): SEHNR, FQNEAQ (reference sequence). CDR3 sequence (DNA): TGTGCCAGCAGCCTAGGACAGATAGTCAAAAACATTCAGTACTTC. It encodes CASSLGQIVKNIQYF.

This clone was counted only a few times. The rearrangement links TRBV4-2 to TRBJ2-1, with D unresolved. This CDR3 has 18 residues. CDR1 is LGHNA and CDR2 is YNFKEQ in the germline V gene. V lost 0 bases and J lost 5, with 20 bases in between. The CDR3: CASSQDAPGYRGDNEQFF. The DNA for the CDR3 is TGTGCCAGCAGCCAAGATGCCCCCGGGTACCGAGGCGACAATGAGCAGTTCTTC.

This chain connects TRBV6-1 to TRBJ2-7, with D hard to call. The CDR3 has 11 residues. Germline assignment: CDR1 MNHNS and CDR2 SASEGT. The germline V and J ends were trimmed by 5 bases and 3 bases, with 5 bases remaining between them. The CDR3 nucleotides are TGTGCCAGCAGTTGGATCTACGAGCAGTACTTC. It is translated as CASSWIYEQYF.

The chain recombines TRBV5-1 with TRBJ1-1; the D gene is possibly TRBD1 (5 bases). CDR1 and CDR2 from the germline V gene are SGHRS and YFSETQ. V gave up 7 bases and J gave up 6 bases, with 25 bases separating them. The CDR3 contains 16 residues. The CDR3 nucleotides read TGCGCCAGCCAGCTCAGCACAGGCTTCTCTTTTGCTGAAGCTTTCTTT. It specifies CASQLSTGFSFAEAFF.

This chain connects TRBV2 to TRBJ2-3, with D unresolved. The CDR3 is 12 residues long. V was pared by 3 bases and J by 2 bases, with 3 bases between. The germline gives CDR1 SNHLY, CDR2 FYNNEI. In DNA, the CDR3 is TGTGCCAGCAGTGAGACCACAGATACGCAGTATTTT. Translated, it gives CASSETTDTQYF.

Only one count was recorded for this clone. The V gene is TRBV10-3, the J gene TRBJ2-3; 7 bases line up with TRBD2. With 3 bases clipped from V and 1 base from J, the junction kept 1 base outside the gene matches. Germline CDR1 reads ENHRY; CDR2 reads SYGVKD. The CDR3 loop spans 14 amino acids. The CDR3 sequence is CAISDGGGTDTQYF. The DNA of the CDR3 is TGTGCCATCAGTGATGGGGGGGGCACAGATACGCAGTATTTT.

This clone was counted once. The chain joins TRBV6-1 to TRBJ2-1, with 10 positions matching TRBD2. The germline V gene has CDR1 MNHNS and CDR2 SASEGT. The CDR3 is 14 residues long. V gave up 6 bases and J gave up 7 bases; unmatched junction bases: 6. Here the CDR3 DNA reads TGTGCCAGCAGCCGGACTAGCGGAAATAATGAGCAGTTCTTC. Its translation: CASSRTSGNNEQFF.

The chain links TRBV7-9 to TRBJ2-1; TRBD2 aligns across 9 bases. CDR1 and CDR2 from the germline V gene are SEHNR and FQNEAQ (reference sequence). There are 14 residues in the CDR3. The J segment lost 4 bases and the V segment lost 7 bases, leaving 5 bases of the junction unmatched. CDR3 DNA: TGTGCCAGCACCCCGACTAGCGGTTACAATGAGCAGTTCTTC. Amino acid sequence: CASTPTSGYNEQFF.

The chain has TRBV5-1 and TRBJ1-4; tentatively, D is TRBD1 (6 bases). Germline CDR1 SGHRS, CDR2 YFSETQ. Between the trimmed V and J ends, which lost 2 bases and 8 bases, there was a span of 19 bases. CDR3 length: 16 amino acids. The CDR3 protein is CASSLGQGKVREKLFF. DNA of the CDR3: TGCGCCAGCAGCTTAGGGCAGGGGAAGGTTCGGGAAAAACTGTTTTTT.

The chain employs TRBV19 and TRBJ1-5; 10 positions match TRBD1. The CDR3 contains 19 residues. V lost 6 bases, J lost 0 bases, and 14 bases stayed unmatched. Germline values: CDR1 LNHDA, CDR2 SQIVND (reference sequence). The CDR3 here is CASRWSPGQGQSSNQPQHF. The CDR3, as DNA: TGTGCCAGTAGATGGTCGCCGGGACAGGGGCAATCTAGCAATCAGCCCCAGCATTTT.

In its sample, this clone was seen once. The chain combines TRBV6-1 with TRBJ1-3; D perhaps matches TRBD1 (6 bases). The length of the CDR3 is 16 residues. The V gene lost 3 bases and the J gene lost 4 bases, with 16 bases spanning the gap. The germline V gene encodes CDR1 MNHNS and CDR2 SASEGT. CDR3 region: CASSERGGTLGNTIYF. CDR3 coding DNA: TGTGCCAGCAGTGAGAGGGGAGGGACACTCGGAAACACCATATATTTT.

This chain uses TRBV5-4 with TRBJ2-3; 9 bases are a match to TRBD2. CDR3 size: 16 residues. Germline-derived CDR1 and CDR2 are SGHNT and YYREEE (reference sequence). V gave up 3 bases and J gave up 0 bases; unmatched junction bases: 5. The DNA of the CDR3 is TGTGCCAGCAGCTCTCGACTAGCGGAAAGCACAGATACGCAGTATTTT. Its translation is CASSSRLAESTDTQYF.

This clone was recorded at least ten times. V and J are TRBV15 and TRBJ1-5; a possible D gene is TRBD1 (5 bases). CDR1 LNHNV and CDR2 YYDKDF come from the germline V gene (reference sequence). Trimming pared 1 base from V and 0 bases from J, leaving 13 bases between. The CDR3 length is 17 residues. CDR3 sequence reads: CATSRVPAGDSNQPQHF. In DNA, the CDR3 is TGTGCCACCAGCAGAGTCCCCGCGGGGGATAGCAATCAGCCCCAGCATTTT.

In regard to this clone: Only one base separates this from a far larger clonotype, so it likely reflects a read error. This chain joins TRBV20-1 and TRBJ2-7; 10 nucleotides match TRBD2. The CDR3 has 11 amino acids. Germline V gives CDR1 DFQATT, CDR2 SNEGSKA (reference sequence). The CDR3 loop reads CNGAGGYEQYF. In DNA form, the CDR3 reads TGCAACGGAGCGGGAGGGTACGAGCAGTACTTC.

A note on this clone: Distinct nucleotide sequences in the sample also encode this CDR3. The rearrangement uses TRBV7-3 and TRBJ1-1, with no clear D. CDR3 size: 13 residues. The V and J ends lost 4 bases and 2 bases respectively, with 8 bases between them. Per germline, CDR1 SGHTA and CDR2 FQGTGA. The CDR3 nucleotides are TGTGCCAGCAGCTCCGGGGTAAACACTGAAGCTTTCTTT. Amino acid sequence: CASSSGVNTEAFF.

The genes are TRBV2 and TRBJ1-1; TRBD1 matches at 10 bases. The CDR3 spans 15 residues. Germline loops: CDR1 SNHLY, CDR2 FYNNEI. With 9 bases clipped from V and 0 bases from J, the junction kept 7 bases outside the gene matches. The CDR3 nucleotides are TGTGCCAGTTCGGACAGGGGGGTAGTGAACACTGAAGCTTTCTTT. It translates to CASSDRGVVNTEAFF.